This record covers a single T cell receptor (beta chain). These data are taken from a study of blood T cells in healthy people across ages. Then a second PCR, running about 6 to 12 cycles, was carried out with a sample-barcoded 5' primer and a J-beta primer mix. TCRdb processed the 5' RACE reads anew with MiXCR; each CDR3 protein has one entry. This sample has 1,300,000 or so distinct CDR3 sequences; roughly 59% occur once, and the top ten carry approximately 7%. The J segment lost 5 bases and the V segment lost 5 bases, leaving 7 bases of the junction unmatched. The CDR3 has 14 amino acids. Germline values: CDR1 SGHNT, CDR2 YENEEA.

The gene calls are TRBV11-3 and TRBJ1-1; 8 bases map to TRBD1. The receptor was derived from a man between 18 and 29 years old in good health. Sequences were obtained from blood. The CDR3 reads CASSRGQGSTEAFF. DNA for the CDR3: TGTGCCAGCAGCCGTGGACAGGGATCGACTGAAGCTTTCTTT.